Reported below is one T cell receptor beta chain. Libraries were prepared by immunoSEQ multiplex PCR; TCRdb keeps only in-frame clonotypes and omits some of them. This sample has about 77,000 clones, with almost 95% found just once. These data belong to a study of control samples from healthy donors and cancer patients. With V trimmed by 10 bases and J by 5 bases, 10 bases remained unmatched. The CDR3 runs to 15 residues. The germline V gene has CDR1 SGHTA and CDR2 FQGNSA. This TCR was recovered from a woman aged 60-75 years in good health. The genes are TRBV7-2 and TRBJ2-5, with TRBD2 matching 13 bases. The specimen was blood. The CDR3 sequence is CATRTSGSPFETQYF. The CDR3 coding sequence is TGTGCCACGCGGACTAGCGGGAGTCCGTTTGAGACCCAGTACTTC.